This passage covers 14 T cell receptor beta chains from one sample sequenced in a study of immune evolution from preneoplasia to lung adenocarcinoma. Libraries were prepared by immunoSEQ multiplex PCR; TCRdb keeps only in-frame clonotypes and omits some of them. The sample contains around 6,200 clones, around 79% of which appear only once. The sequencing sample was made of FFPE adjacent normal lung tissue. All receptors come from a person aged 55 to 79 with lung adenocarcinoma.

The J gene is TRBJ1-2, the V gene TRBV19; D may be TRBD1 (5 bases). Per the germline V gene, CDR1 is LNHDA and CDR2 is SQIVND (reference sequence). Between the trimmed V and J ends, which lost 5 bases and 4 bases, there was a span of 17 bases. The CDR3 loop spans 15 amino acids. CDR3 in DNA: TGTGCCAGTAGTGTCGACAGCTGGTCCAGCTATGGCTACACCTTC. Translated, it gives CASSVDSWSSYGYTF. The whole variable domain, filled in from reference TRBV19 and TRBJ1-2, reads DGGITQSPKYLFRKEGQNVTLSCEQNLNHDAMYWYRQDPGQGLRLIYYSQIVNDFQKGDIAEGYSVSREKKESFPLTVTSAQKNPTAFYLCASSVDSWSSYGYTFGSGTRLTVV.

This clone was counted between two and nine times. V gene TRBV2 combines with J gene TRBJ2-1, with unresolved D. Germline CDR1 and CDR2: SNHLY and FYNNEI. This CDR3 region has 13 residues. V shed 5 bases and J shed 0 bases, with 5 bases lying between them. The CDR3 region has the DNA TGTGCCAGCAGTCCAAGCTCCTACAATGAGCAGTTCTTC. Translation: CASSPSSYNEQFF. Drawing the rest from reference TRBV2 and TRBJ2-1, the complete variable domain is EPEVTQTPSHQVTQMGQEVILRCVPISNHLYFYWYRQILGQKVEFLVSFYNNEISEKSEIFDDQFSVERPDGSNFTLKIRSTKLEDSAMYFCASSPSSYNEQFFGPGTRLTVL.

The J gene is TRBJ2-1, the V gene TRBV29-1, with 12 bases that match TRBD1. The CDR3 consists of 14 residues. The germline V gene encodes CDR1 SQVTM and CDR2 ANQGSEA. After removal of 7 bases from V and 8 bases from J, the junction contained 9 bases not matched to a gene. CDR3 protein: CSADRDRGLDEQFF. CDR3 nucleotide sequence: TGCAGCGCGGACCGGGACAGGGGGCTCGATGAGCAGTTCTTC.

The gene calls are TRBV6-1 and TRBJ2-7; D is perhaps TRBD2 (5 bases). Germline V lookup: CDR1 MNHNS, CDR2 SASEGT. This CDR3 spans 14 amino acids. The V end lost 6 bases, the J end lost 6 bases, and 18 bases lay between the germline ends. The CDR3, as DNA: TGTGCCAGCAGGATCCCTCAAAGAGGGTTCGAGCAGTACTTC. Its translation is CASRIPQRGFEQYF.

The chain uses TRBV6-1 and TRBJ2-7; 7 nucleotides match TRBD1. The germline V gene encodes CDR1 MNHNS and CDR2 SASEGT. The CDR3 is made up of 13 amino acids. V was pared by 7 bases and J by 3 bases, with 6 bases of the junction left unmatched. Written as DNA, the CDR3 is TGTGCCAGCACGGGGCGACAGGGCTACGAGCAGTACTTC. This translates into CASTGRQGYEQYF.

The chain combines TRBV9 with TRBJ2-3, with 9 bases matching TRBD1. Germline V lookup: CDR1 SGDLS, CDR2 YYNGEE. The CDR3 length is 15 residues. The trim removed 4 bases at V and 5 bases at J, leaving 8 bases unmatched. The CDR3 bases are TGTGCCAGCAGCCAGAGGACAGGGGTTCAAGATACGCAGTATTTT. Residues: CASSQRTGVQDTQYF.

The chain employs TRBV9 and TRBJ2-5; TRBD2 matches 7 bases. Per the germline V gene, CDR1 is SGDLS and CDR2 is YYNGEE. Trimming cost V 2 bases and J 5 bases; bases outside gene matches: 6. CDR3 length: 14 amino acids. CDR3 residues: CASSVRDYQETQYF. The DNA of the CDR3 is TGTGCCAGCAGCGTCCGGGACTATCAGGAGACCCAGTACTTC.

The chain couples TRBV28 to TRBJ2-2; a possible D gene is TRBD1 (5 bases). The CDR3 extends over 14 amino acids. The germline CDR1 and CDR2 sequences are MDHEN and SYDVKM. Trimming removed 4 bases from V and 5 bases from J, with 11 bases in between. CDR3 region: CASSSLGETGELFF. The DNA for the CDR3 is TGTGCCAGCAGTTCCCTAGGGGAAACCGGGGAGCTGTTTTTT.

The V and J genes are TRBV9 and TRBJ1-5; a weak D match, TRBD1 (6 bases). Germline V gene data show CDR1 as SGDLS and CDR2 as YYNGEE. This CDR3 comprises 15 residues. Between the trimmed V and J ends, which lost 3 bases and 4 bases, there was a span of 14 bases. The chain's CDR3 is CASSAQGLGNQPQHF. The CDR3 nucleotides are TGTGCCAGCAGCGCACAGGGACTCGGTAATCAGCCCCAGCATTTT.

This rearrangement joins TRBV11-2 to TRBJ2-3; either TRBD1 or TRBD2 may supply D (5 bases each). Germline loops: CDR1 SGHAT, CDR2 FQNNGV. This CDR3 is 15 amino acids long. Trimming shortened V by 5 bases and J by 6 bases, and 18 bases separated the two germline ends. The CDR3 nucleotides read TGTGCCAGCAGCCCCCGGCTCCTAGAGGGGGATACGCAGTATTTT. Encoded protein: CASSPRLLEGDTQYF.

The chain combines TRBV10-3 with TRBJ2-1, with 8 bases matching TRBD2. This CDR3 contains 14 residues. The trim removed 3 bases at V and 6 bases at J, leaving 4 bases unmatched. The V gene's germline CDR1 is ENHRY and CDR2 SYGVKD. CDR3 coding DNA: TGTGCCATCAGTGACGCGACTAGCGCCAATGAGCAGTTCTTC. It specifies CAISDATSANEQFF.

V gene TRBV28 combines with J gene TRBJ2-6, with 7 bases fitting TRBD2. The length of the CDR3 is 18 residues. Per germline, CDR1 MDHEN and CDR2 SYDVKM. After removal of 8 bases from V and 0 bases from J, the junction contained 13 bases not matched to a gene. The CDR3 reads CASFPGGRKISGANVLTF. The CDR3 nucleotides are TGTGCCAGCTTCCCGGGAGGCAGAAAGATCTCTGGGGCCAACGTCCTGACTTTC.

This sequence joins TRBV28 and TRBJ1-5, with TRBD1 matching 7 bases. V gave up 4 bases and J gave up 5 bases; unmatched junction bases: 11. Germline V gives CDR1 MDHEN, CDR2 SYDVKM. The CDR3 covers 16 residues. For the CDR3, the DNA is TGTGCCAGCAGTTCGATAGGGACAGCAATCGATCAGCCCCAGCATTTT. This sequence encodes CASSSIGTAIDQPQHF.

This clone was seen a handful of times. CDR3 DNA: TGCGCCAGCAGCTTGTGGGACACTCACTATGGCTACACCTTC. Protein sequence: CASSLWDTHYGYTF. V gene TRBV5-1 combines with J gene TRBJ1-2; maybe TRBD1 (6 bases). V was shortened by 1 base and J by 3 bases, with 10 bases between the two germline ends. Looked up from germline, CDR1 is SGHRS and CDR2 is YFSETQ. The CDR3 sequence is 14 residues long.